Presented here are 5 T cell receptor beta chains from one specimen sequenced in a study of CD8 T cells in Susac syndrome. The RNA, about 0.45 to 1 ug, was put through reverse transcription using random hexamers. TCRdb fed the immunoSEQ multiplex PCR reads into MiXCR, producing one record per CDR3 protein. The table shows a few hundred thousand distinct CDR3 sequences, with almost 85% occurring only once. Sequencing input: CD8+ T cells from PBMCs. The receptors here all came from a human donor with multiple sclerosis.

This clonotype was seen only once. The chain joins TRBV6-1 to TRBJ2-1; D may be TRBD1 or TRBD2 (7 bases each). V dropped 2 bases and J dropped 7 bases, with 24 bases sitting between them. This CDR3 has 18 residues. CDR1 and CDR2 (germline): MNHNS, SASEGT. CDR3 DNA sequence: TGTGCCAGCAGTGAAAGTTACTCTCAGGGGGGGCTTTTGAATGAGCAGTTCTTC. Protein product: CASSESYSQGGLLNEQFF.

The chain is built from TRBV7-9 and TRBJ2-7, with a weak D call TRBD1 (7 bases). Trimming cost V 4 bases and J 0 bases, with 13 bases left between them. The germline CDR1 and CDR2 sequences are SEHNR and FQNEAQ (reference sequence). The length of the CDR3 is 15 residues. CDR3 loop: CASSWQGGTSYEQYF. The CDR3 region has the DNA TGTGCCAGCAGCTGGCAGGGGGGTACCTCCTACGAGCAGTACTTC.

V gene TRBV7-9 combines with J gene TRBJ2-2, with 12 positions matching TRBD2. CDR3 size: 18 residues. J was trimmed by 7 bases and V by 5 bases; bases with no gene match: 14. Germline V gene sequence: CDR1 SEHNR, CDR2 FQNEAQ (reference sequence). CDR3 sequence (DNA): TGTGCCAGCAGCACAGATATAGGACTAGCGGGATTTATCGGGGAGCTGTTTTTT. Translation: CASSTDIGLAGFIGELFF.

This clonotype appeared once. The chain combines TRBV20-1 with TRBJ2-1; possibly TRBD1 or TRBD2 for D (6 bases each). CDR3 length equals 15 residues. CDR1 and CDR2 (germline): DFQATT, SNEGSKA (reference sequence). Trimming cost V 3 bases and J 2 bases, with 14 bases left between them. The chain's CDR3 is CSASLPGGPYNEQFF. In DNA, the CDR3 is TGCAGTGCTAGCCTACCCGGGGGCCCCTACAATGAGCAGTTCTTC.

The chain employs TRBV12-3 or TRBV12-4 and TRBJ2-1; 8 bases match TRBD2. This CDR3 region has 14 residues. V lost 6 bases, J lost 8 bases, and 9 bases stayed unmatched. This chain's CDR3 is CASRGSGASYEQFF. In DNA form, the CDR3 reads TGTGCCAGCAGGGGTAGCGGGGCGTCGTATGAGCAGTTCTTC.